A single sample gave rise to the 31 T cell receptor beta chains below, sequenced in a study of cytomegalovirus exposure and HLA in healthy donors (dated by TCRdb to about 2017). The receptor library was made with the immunoSEQ multiplex PCR assay. The multiplex PCR relied on a mix of 60 forward primers for TCR Vbeta segments and 13 reverse primers for TCR Jbeta segments. This is the immuneACCESS table as TCRdb keeps it, with only in-frame sequences that have V and J called. A part of the clones is gone; compared with another copy, unresolved V genes explain less than half, and the rest is unexplained. The table for this sample lists around 150,000 clones; approximately 86% of them were counted only once. The ten largest make up 1.5% to 2% of the sample. Sequenced sample: PBMCs. The receptors come from a woman between 18 and 29 years old in good health and CMV-seronegative.

This clone has a single count. V usage is TRBV5-1 and J usage is TRBJ2-1, with a weak D call TRBD2 (6 bases). V lost 7 bases to trimming and J lost 2 bases, with 13 bases between them. Germline V gene lookup returns CDR1 SGHRS and CDR2 YFSETQ. The CDR3 extends over 14 amino acids. CDR3 region: CASRWRLAYNEQFF. The CDR3 DNA is TGCGCCAGCCGGTGGCGACTAGCCTACAATGAGCAGTTCTTC. Looking up the rest from reference TRBV5-1 and TRBJ2-1 gives the full variable domain: KAGVTQTPRYLIKTRGQQVTLSCSPISGHRSVSWYQQTPGQGLQFLFEYFSETQRNKGNFPGRFSGRQFSNSRSEMNVSTLELGDSALYLCASRWRLAYNEQFFGPGTRLTVL.

The chain joins TRBV2 to TRBJ2-3; a weak D match, TRBD2 (5 bases). Germline V lookup: CDR1 SNHLY, CDR2 FYNNEI. The ends were cut back, 5 bases at V and 2 bases at J, with 17 bases in the middle. This CDR3 has 16 residues. The chain's CDR3 is CASSPDLREITDTQYF. In DNA, the CDR3 is TGTGCCAGCAGTCCCGACTTGAGGGAGATCACAGATACGCAGTATTTT.

The rearrangement links TRBV7-9 to TRBJ2-2; possible D gene TRBD2, 5 bases. Germline lookup yields CDR1 SEHNR and CDR2 FQNEAQ (reference sequence). CDR3 size: 14 residues. Trimming took off 6 bases at V and 6 bases at J, with 14 bases between the two ends. Here the CDR3 reads CASRRDTGSGELFF. The CDR3, as DNA: TGTGCCAGCAGGAGGGATACCGGGTCCGGGGAGCTGTTTTTT.

This sequence joins TRBV5-4 and TRBJ1-1; 9 nucleotides match TRBD1. The CDR3 covers 15 residues. Germline loops: CDR1 SGHNT, CDR2 YYREEE (reference sequence). V dropped 2 bases and J dropped 5; count of bases not matched to a gene: 7. The CDR3 region is CASSLDSGTGTEAFF. Here the CDR3 DNA reads TGTGCCAGCAGCTTAGACTCCGGGACAGGGACTGAAGCTTTCTTT.

The chain recombines TRBV28 with TRBJ1-2; 8 nucleotides match TRBD1. Germline loops: CDR1 MDHEN, CDR2 SYDVKM. This CDR3 has 16 residues. V shed 3 bases and J 4 bases; nucleotides not matched to a gene: 10. CDR3 coding DNA: TGTGCCAGCAGTTTCAGGGGGCCCAGATCTCGCTATGGCTACACCTTC. Its translation is CASSFRGPRSRYGYTF.

The V gene is TRBV7-9, the J gene TRBJ2-3; the D gene is possibly TRBD2 (6 bases). The germline V gene has CDR1 SEHNR and CDR2 FQNEAQ (reference sequence). Between the trimmed V and J ends, which lost 4 bases and 2 bases, there was a span of 19 bases. CDR3 length: 17 amino acids. DNA for the CDR3: TGTGCCAGCAGCTCAATTGGGACTTTAAGTAACACAGATACGCAGTATTTT. Translated, it gives CASSSIGTLSNTDTQYF.

The gene calls are TRBV19 and TRBJ1-5; D gene ambiguous. V lost 3 bases and J 5 bases, leaving 8 bases between the germline ends. This CDR3 contains 13 residues. Germline V gene lookup returns CDR1 LNHDA and CDR2 SQIVND (reference sequence). CDR3 region: CASSIMADQPQHF. The CDR3 coding sequence is TGTGCCAGTAGTATCATGGCAGATCAGCCCCAGCATTTT.

The chain is built from TRBV27 and TRBJ2-7; TRBD1 aligns across 7 bases. Unmatched junction bases numbered 9, after V lost 6 bases and J lost 4 bases. The CDR3 covers 14 residues. Germline CDR1 MNHEY, CDR2 SMNVEV (reference sequence). The CDR3 region is CASSQSGQVYEQYF. The CDR3 DNA follows: TGTGCCAGCAGCCAAAGCGGACAGGTATACGAGCAGTACTTC.

This clone appeared a few times. This CDR3 reads CASPGETNTEAFF. CDR3 nucleotides: TGTGCCAGCCCAGGGGAAACGAACACTGAAGCTTTCTTT. The rearrangement links TRBV7-9 to TRBJ1-1, with D possibly TRBD1 on 6 matching bases. Germline V gene lookup returns CDR1 SEHNR and CDR2 FQNEAQ (reference sequence). The CDR3 contains 13 residues. Trimming took off 8 bases at V and 1 base at J, with 11 bases between the two ends.

The V gene is TRBV19, the J gene TRBJ2-7; D uncertain. Trimming left V 5 bases short and J 3 bases short, with 11 bases between. Germline CDR1 and CDR2: LNHDA and SQIVND (reference sequence). The length of the CDR3 is 13 residues. In DNA form, the CDR3 reads TGTGCCAGTAGTCTCGATCAGAACTACGAGCAGTACTTC. Amino acid sequence: CASSLDQNYEQYF.

This clone was picked up a small number of times. The rearrangement uses TRBV5-1 and TRBJ1-4; no clear D gene. Trimming took off 3 bases at V and 7 bases at J, with 13 bases between the two ends. The V gene's germline CDR1 is SGHRS and CDR2 YFSETQ. CDR3 size: 14 residues. The CDR3 DNA follows: TGCGCCAGCAGCTCCACGACTGCGCGTGAAAAACTGTTTTTT. Its translation: CASSSTTAREKLFF. The complete variable domain, with remaining parts taken from reference TRBV5-1 and TRBJ1-4, reads KAGVTQTPRYLIKTRGQQVTLSCSPISGHRSVSWYQQTPGQGLQFLFEYFSETQRNKGNFPGRFSGRQFSNSRSEMNVSTLELGDSALYLCASSSTTAREKLFFGSGTQLSVL.

This chain connects TRBV14 to TRBJ1-1; the D is unclear. V was cut by 0 bases and J by 3 bases, with 8 bases left in between. CDR1 is SGHDN and CDR2 is FVKESK in the germline V gene. There are 14 residues in the CDR3. The CDR3, as DNA: TGTGCCAGCAGCCAAGAAGCGAGATACACTGAAGCTTTCTTT. As protein: CASSQEARYTEAFF.

The CDR3 is CASSVLSGTGTDTQYF. Written as DNA, the CDR3 is TGTGCCAGCAGCGTTCTTAGCGGGACAGGCACAGATACGCAGTATTTT. The chain carries TRBV9 and TRBJ2-3; D is perhaps TRBD2 (8 bases). This CDR3 is built from 16 residues. Trimming shortened V by 2 bases and J by 1 base, and 14 bases separated the two germline ends. Germline CDR1 SGDLS, CDR2 YYNGEE.

Concerning this clone itself: A read error may produce the germline difference seen at one junction end. This chain uses TRBV7-9 with TRBJ1-2, with D possibly being TRBD1 (6 bases). The germline V gene has CDR1 SEHNR and CDR2 FQNEAQ (reference sequence). This CDR3 comprises 15 residues. The chain's CDR3 is CSSSDTLQGSYGYTF. The DNA for the CDR3 is TGTTCCAGCAGCGACACCTTACAGGGAAGCTATGGCTACACCTTC.

The chain couples TRBV10-3 to TRBJ1-4; possible D gene TRBD1, 6 bases. Germline V gives CDR1 ENHRY, CDR2 SYGVKD. The CDR3 totals 15 residues. V was pared by 10 bases and J by 4 bases, with 19 bases between. As DNA, the CDR3 is TGTGCCACCGCACAGGGATTGGGATATAATGAAAAACTGTTTTTT. This translates into CATAQGLGYNEKLFF.

This sequence joins TRBV9 and TRBJ1-6; 7 nucleotides agree with TRBD1. The ends lost 0 bases at V and 13 bases at J; junction bases unmatched: 13. The CDR3 runs to 16 residues. Germline loops: CDR1 SGDLS, CDR2 YYNGEE. The CDR3 sequence is CASSVGDDRVISPLHF. DNA for the CDR3: TGTGCCAGCAGCGTAGGGGACGACAGGGTTATCTCTCCCCTCCACTTT.

The gene calls are TRBV19 and TRBJ1-5; 8 nucleotides line up with TRBD1. V was pared by 3 bases and J by 6 bases, with 4 bases of the junction left unmatched. The CDR3 contains 14 residues. The germline V gene has CDR1 LNHDA and CDR2 SQIVND (reference sequence). In DNA form, the CDR3 reads TGTGCCAGTAGTATCGACAGGGGAGGTCAGCCCCAGCATTTT. It codes for CASSIDRGGQPQHF.

The rearrangement uses TRBV7-6 and TRBJ2-1; the D is unclear. Trimming pared 5 bases from V and 3 bases from J, leaving 14 bases between. CDR3 length: 15 amino acids. Germline assignment: CDR1 SGHVS and CDR2 FNYEAQ. DNA of the CDR3: TGTGCCAGCAGCCCTGGGCAGCCTTACTACAATGAGCAGTTCTTC. It is translated as CASSPGQPYYNEQFF.

V usage is TRBV27 and J usage is TRBJ1-1; the match to TRBD1 covers 8 bases. This CDR3 has 16 residues. CDR1 MNHEY and CDR2 SMNVEV come from the germline V gene (reference sequence). V dropped 2 bases and J dropped 8; count of bases not matched to a gene: 13. CDR3 in amino acids: CASSLQGAQWINEAFF. Written as DNA, the CDR3 is TGTGCCAGCAGTTTACAGGGGGCCCAGTGGATCAACGAAGCTTTCTTT.

This sequence joins TRBV21-1 and TRBJ1-6; TRBD1, the table's D call, lacks a check against the DNA. TRBV21-1 counts as a pseudogene. This CDR3 contains 17 residues. CDR3 DNA sequence: TGTGCCAGCAGCAAAGTAGGTAGTCAGGGAATATATTCACCCCTCCACTTT. Translation gives CASSKVGSQGIYSPLHF.

Concerning this clone itself: The sample has other DNA sequences that encode this CDR3 too. The genes are TRBV5-1 and TRBJ2-7; 9 positions agree with TRBD1. Germline CDR1 SGHRS, CDR2 YFSETQ. The junction had 1 base not matched to a gene; V was cut back by 0 bases and J by 3 bases. This CDR3 spans 14 amino acids. In DNA, the CDR3 is TGCGCCAGCAGCTTGGTGGGACAGGGCTACGAGCAGTACTTC. Translated: CASSLVGQGYEQYF.

The V call is TRBV5-1, the J call TRBJ1-4; D not certain. The CDR3 covers 13 residues. Germline V CDR1 and CDR2: SGHRS, YFSETQ. The V gene lost 0 bases and the J gene lost 7 bases, with 7 bases spanning the gap. The CDR3 nucleotides read TGCGCCAGCAGCTTGGCGACGGGTGAAAAACTGTTTTTT. Protein product: CASSLATGEKLFF.

This rearrangement joins TRBV9 to TRBJ2-3; TRBD2 matches 9 bases. With V trimmed by 4 bases and J by 6 bases, 12 bases remained unmatched. CDR3 length: 16 amino acids. Looked up from germline, CDR1 is SGDLS and CDR2 is YYNGEE. CDR3 sequence reads: CASSTRILAGTDTQYF. The CDR3 DNA follows: TGTGCCAGCAGCACAAGGATCCTAGCGGGAACCGATACGCAGTATTTT. The full variable domain, with the rest looked up from reference TRBV9 and TRBJ2-3, is DSGVTQTPKHLITATGQRVTLRCSPRSGDLSVYWYQQSLDQGLQFLIQYYNGEERAKGNILERFSAQQFPDLHSELNLSSLELGDSALYFCASSTRILAGTDTQYFGPGTRLTVL.

Concerning this clone: A read error may produce the germline difference seen at one junction end. V and J are TRBV7-7 and TRBJ1-4; D is perhaps TRBD1 (6 bases). The CDR3 is 14 residues long. CDR1 is SSHAT, CDR2 FNYEAQ, per germline (reference sequence). The CDR3 coding sequence is TGTGCTAGCAGCCCCGGGACAACTTATGAAAAACTGTTTTTT. It is translated as CASSPGTTYEKLFF.

The V and J genes are TRBV6-1 and TRBJ2-5; D is ambiguous. Germline V gene data show CDR1 as MNHNS and CDR2 as SASEGT. The CDR3 extends over 12 amino acids. The germline V and J ends were trimmed by 4 bases and 5 bases, with 8 bases remaining between them. DNA for the CDR3: TGTGCCAGCAGTGTTTTAGCCGAGACCCAGTACTTC. It translates to CASSVLAETQYF.

The chain joins TRBV18 to TRBJ1-5; maybe TRBD1 (5 bases). CDR1 and CDR2 (germline): KGHSH, LQKENI. This CDR3 spans 14 amino acids. Trimming took 2 bases from V and 5 from J, leaving 10 bases between them. CDR3 protein: CASSPGAGDQPQHF. The CDR3 coding sequence is TGTGCCAGCTCACCAGGGGCGGGGGATCAGCCCCAGCATTTT.

The chain employs TRBV10-3 and TRBJ1-5; D unclear. Germline V gives CDR1 ENHRY, CDR2 SYGVKD. CDR3 size: 15 residues. The V end was cut by 2 bases, the J end by 6 bases, with 14 bases between. CDR3 nucleotide sequence: TGTGCCATCAGTGAGGGGCCCAGGCGAGCTCAGCCCCAGCATTTT. It translates to CAISEGPRRAQPQHF.

The rearrangement links TRBV4-1 to TRBJ1-2; no firm D call. The germline V gene has CDR1 MGHRA and CDR2 YSYEKL. The CDR3 sequence is 14 residues long. V was pared by 4 bases and J by 4 bases, with 13 bases between. Here the CDR3 reads CASSPSPGSYGYTF. The CDR3 bases are TGCGCCAGCAGCCCCTCCCCAGGTTCCTATGGCTACACCTTC.

The CDR3 bases are TGCGCCAGCAGCTTGGGGGGGACAGAGGGTTCCTACGAGCAGTACTTC. Its protein product is CASSLGGTEGSYEQYF. The chain combines TRBV5-1 with TRBJ2-7, with 7 bases fitting TRBD1. Unmatched junction bases numbered 7, after V lost 0 bases and J lost 1 base. The length of the CDR3 is 16 residues. Germline V gives CDR1 SGHRS, CDR2 YFSETQ.

The rearrangement joins TRBV6-5 to TRBJ2-7; a possible D gene is TRBD1 (6 bases). Germline CDR1 reads MNHEY; CDR2 reads SVGAGI. The V gene lost 8 bases and the J gene lost 4 bases, with 18 bases spanning the gap. This CDR3 is built from 14 residues. For the CDR3, the DNA is TGTGCCAGCGCGGTACAGGGTTCGGGTTACGAGCAGTACTTC. Translation gives CASAVQGSGYEQYF.

This clone has a single count. An end of the junction differs from the germline gene, which may be a read error. V is TRBV27 and J is TRBJ1-2; 10 bases are a match to TRBD1. Germline-derived CDR1 and CDR2 are MNHEY and SMNVEV (reference sequence). The CDR3 has 14 amino acids. Here the CDR3 reads CASSFDRGLSGYPF. CDR3 bases: TGTGCCAGCAGTTTCGACAGGGGGCTCTCTGGCTACCCCTTC.